What follows are 6 T cell receptor beta chains derived from one specimen sequenced in a study of blood T cell repertoires in COVID-19. The data were produced by immunoSEQ multiplex PCR, yet TCRdb's version contains in-frame clones alone and is incomplete. This sample carries some 110,000 clones, 75% to 90% of them seen once, and the ten largest clones take around 7.7%. Sample: peripheral blood. The receptors were gathered from a human donor in a cohort sampled during active COVID-19.

As DNA, the CDR3 is TGCGCCAGCAGCTCCGGACAGAAGAACACTGAAGCTTTCTTT. It specifies CASSSGQKNTEAFF. The V call is TRBV5-1, the J call TRBJ1-1; D is possibly TRBD1 (6 bases). Germline V CDR1 and CDR2: SGHRS, YFSETQ. V was trimmed by 3 bases and J by 1 base, leaving 10 bases between them. The CDR3 has 14 amino acids.

In this sample, this clone turned up once. The rearrangement links TRBV5-5 to TRBJ2-3; 10 bases are a match to TRBD2. CDR3 length equals 15 residues. V gave up 1 base and J gave up 5 bases; unmatched junction bases: 4. CDR1 is SGHKS and CDR2 is YYEKEE in the germline V gene (reference sequence). Here the CDR3 DNA reads TGTGCCAGCAGCTTGACTAGCGGGAATGGAGATACGCAGTATTTT. This sequence encodes CASSLTSGNGDTQYF.

The chain joins TRBV5-6 to TRBJ2-1, with TRBD2 matching 14 bases. The V segment lost 4 bases and the J segment 4 bases; nucleotides outside the gene matches: 4. This CDR3 region has 16 residues. Germline V lookup: CDR1 SGHDT, CDR2 YYEEEE. The CDR3 region is CASSLRTSGGYNEQFF. In nucleotides, the CDR3 is TGTGCCAGCAGCCTTAGGACTAGCGGGGGGTACAATGAGCAGTTCTTC.

The chain links TRBV7-9 to TRBJ1-1, with a possible D match to TRBD1 (5 bases). CDR1 SEHNR and CDR2 FQNEAQ come from the germline V gene (reference sequence). Trimming took 5 bases from V and 1 from J, leaving 14 bases between them. CDR3 size: 15 residues. CDR3 nucleotide sequence: TGTGCCAGCAGCCGTCCGGGACTCAGGAACACTGAAGCTTTCTTT. This gives the protein CASSRPGLRNTEAFF.

The CDR3 coding sequence is TGCGCCAGCAGCTTAGGGCGATGGACAGGGTTGGGGAATATGAACACTGAAGCTTTCTTT. Protein product: CASSLGRWTGLGNMNTEAFF. This chain joins TRBV5-1 and TRBJ1-1, with 8 bases fitting TRBD1. V was pared by 2 bases and J by 0 bases, with 18 bases of the junction left unmatched. This CDR3 region has 20 residues. CDR1 and CDR2 (germline): SGHRS, YFSETQ.

The V call is TRBV5-1, the J call TRBJ1-1, with D perhaps matching TRBD1 (6 bases). The V and J ends lost 2 bases and 3 bases respectively, with 11 bases between them. The CDR3 covers 14 residues. In germline, CDR1 is SGHRS, CDR2 YFSETQ. The DNA of the CDR3 is TGCGCCAGCAGCTTAGGGGGACGGGACACTGAAGCTTTCTTT. Its protein product is CASSLGGRDTEAFF.